The 25 T cell receptor beta chains presented below share a single source sample, sequenced in a study of regulatory T cells in long-lasting Graves disease. Time point: persistent/refractory GD, antithyroid drugs over 5 years with positive TRAb. PBMCs provided the RNA from which the TCR library was made. In building TCR beta libraries, iRepertoire HTBI primers were used together with Arm-PCR of CDR3 regions. TCRdb independently ran MiXCR on the multiplex PCR reads; one entry per CDR3 protein. The table shows more than 300,000 distinct CDR3 sequences, with 20% to 25% occurring only once. This specimen consisted of peripheral blood mononuclear cells (PBMCs), obtained when the disease was refractory, from a patient treated with antithyroid drugs. All receptors come from a woman between 40 and 50 years old with Graves disease.

This clonotype turned up a few times. The CDR3: CASSLGRQRWETQYF. The CDR3 DNA follows: TGTGCCAGCAGTTTAGGGAGACAGCGTTGGGAGACCCAGTACTTC. The chain recombines TRBV27 with TRBJ2-5; D is possibly TRBD1 or TRBD2 (5 bases each). Germline CDR1 reads MNHEY; CDR2 reads SMNVEV (reference sequence). V was clipped by 2 bases and J by 5 bases, with 15 bases between them. This CDR3 is 15 amino acids long.

This clonotype was seen repeatedly, ten times or more. The rearrangement links TRBV11-2 to TRBJ1-1; D perhaps matches TRBD1 (5 bases). The germline gives CDR1 SGHAT, CDR2 FQNNGV. The CDR3 runs to 15 residues. Between the trimmed V and J ends, which lost 3 bases and 4 bases, there was a span of 15 bases. CDR3 nucleotides: TGTGCCAGCAGCTTTAGCTACAGGATCGTCACTGAAGCTTTCTTT. Its protein is CASSFSYRIVTEAFF.

Remarks on this clonotype: The germline gene is not matched at one end of the junction; a read error may be the cause. The V call is TRBV29-1, the J call TRBJ2-3; D is ambiguous. The CDR3 sequence is 12 residues long. The V gene's germline CDR1 is SQVTM and CDR2 ANQGSEA. CDR3 in DNA: TGCAGCGTGGAAGACATGCCAGATACGCAGTATTTT. Encoded protein: CSVEDMPDTQYF.

As concerns this clonotype: A junction boundary mismatches the germline segment, possibly from a read error. This chain uses TRBV7-8 with TRBJ2-7, with TRBD1 matching 7 bases. CDR3 length: 15 residues. CDR1 is SGHVS, CDR2 FQNEAQ, per germline. The CDR3 DNA follows: TGTGCCAGCAGCTTAGTCACAGGGGCGTCCTACGGGCAGTACTTC. This codes for CASSLVTGASYGQYF. The whole variable domain, remainder taken from reference TRBV7-8 and TRBJ2-7, is GAGVSQSPRYKVAKRGQDVALRCDPISGHVSLFWYQQALGQGPEFLTYFQNEAQLDKSGLPSDRFFAERPEGSVSTLKIQRTQQEDSAVYLCASSLVTGASYGQYFGPGTRLTVT.

This clonotype was seen many times. This sequence joins TRBV7-2 and TRBJ1-1, with TRBD1 matching 9 bases. The V gene end was trimmed by 5 bases and the J gene end by 4 bases; junction bases not matched to a gene: 8. The CDR3 extends over 15 amino acids. Germline V CDR1 and CDR2: SGHTA, FQGNSA. The CDR3: CASSNHGTGITEAFF. As DNA, the CDR3 is TGTGCCAGCAGCAATCACGGGACAGGGATCACTGAAGCTTTCTTT.

About this clonotype: The junction departs from the called germline gene at one end, perhaps through a read error. The rearrangement links TRBV14 to TRBJ2-5, with D possibly matching TRBD2 (5 bases). Germline CDR1 reads SGHDN; CDR2 reads FVKESK. The CDR3 covers 16 residues. DNA of the CDR3: TGTGCCAGCAGCGAGAATTCCGGGATTCCGCAAGGGACCCAGTACTTC. It is translated as CASSENSGIPQGTQYF.

This chain connects TRBV7-9 to TRBJ2-7, with D unclear. Looked up from germline, CDR1 is SEHNR and CDR2 is FQNEAQ (reference sequence). CDR3 length: 13 residues. V shed 7 bases and J shed 6 bases, with 16 bases lying between them. The CDR3 region has the DNA TGTGCCAGCAACATTCCCGGGCAAGGCGAGCAGTACTTC. Translation: CASNIPGQGEQYF. The full variable domain, with the rest looked up from reference TRBV7-9 and TRBJ2-7, is DTGVSQNPRHKITKRGQNVTFRCDPISEHNRLYWYRQTLGQGPEFLTYFQNEAQLEKSRLLSDRFSAERPKGSFSTLEIQRTEQGDSAMYLCASNIPGQGEQYFGPGTRLTVT.

This clonotype was found many times. The J gene is TRBJ2-7, the V gene TRBV28; 14 bases map to TRBD2. Unmatched junction bases numbered 23, after V lost 6 bases and J lost 4 bases. Germline V gives CDR1 MDHEN, CDR2 SYDVKM. This CDR3 spans 21 amino acids. The CDR3 loop is CASSSGTSGRITRSPRYEQYF. CDR3 DNA: TGTGCCAGCAGCTCCGGGACTAGCGGGAGAATCACAAGATCCCCCCGGTACGAGCAGTACTTC.

The J gene is TRBJ2-6, the V gene TRBV19, with 7 positions matching TRBD1. This CDR3 comprises 14 residues. V was clipped by 9 bases and J by 2 bases; unmatched bases: 4. Germline CDR1 is LNHDA and CDR2 is SQIVND (reference sequence). CDR3 coding DNA: TGTGCCAGCTACGACAGGGCTGGGGCCAACGTCCTGACTTTC. Its protein is CASYDRAGANVLTF.

This clonotype has a count of ten or more. This rearrangement joins TRBV28 to TRBJ1-5; 12 nucleotides line up with TRBD1. Germline assignment: CDR1 MDHEN and CDR2 SYDVKM. The CDR3 runs 17 residues. Trimming at V came to 1 base and at J to 2 bases, leaving 3 bases not matched to a gene. The CDR3 DNA reads as TGTGCCAGCAGTTTATTGGGACAGGGGGCTGGCAATCAGCCCCAGCATTTT. Translated, it gives CASSLLGQGAGNQPQHF.

V is TRBV12-3 or TRBV12-4 and J is TRBJ2-2; D is perhaps TRBD1 (5 bases). There are 14 residues in the CDR3. V dropped 4 bases and J dropped 6 bases, with 12 bases sitting between them. CDR3 bases: TGTGCCAGCAGTTGGGGCGGTGGACCCGGGGAGCTGTTTTTT. This encodes CASSWGGGPGELFF.

In its sample, this clonotype was seen many times. J is TRBJ1-5 and V is TRBV19; maybe TRBD1 (5 bases). V was shortened by 5 bases and J by 3 bases, with 11 bases between the two germline ends. Per the germline V gene, CDR1 is LNHDA and CDR2 is SQIVND (reference sequence). The length of the CDR3 is 14 residues. CDR3 sequence reads: CASSSGRINQPQHF. CDR3 DNA sequence: TGTGCCAGTAGTTCGGGACGGATCAATCAGCCCCAGCATTTT. The full variable domain, in which reference TRBV19 and TRBJ1-5 provide the parts outside the CDR3, is DGGITQSPKYLFRKEGQNVTLSCEQNLNHDAMYWYRQDPGQGLRLIYYSQIVNDFQKGDIAEGYSVSREKKESFPLTVTSAQKNPTAFYLCASSSGRINQPQHFGDGTRLSIL.

Notes on this clonotype: A much larger clone lies a single base off, so this may be a read error. DNA of the CDR3: TGTGCCAGCAGTCTACGGACTAGCGGGAGGTCTAATGAGCGGTTCTTC. It codes for CASSLRTSGRSNERFF. This rearrangement joins TRBV6-1 to TRBJ2-1, with 14 bases identical to TRBD2. This CDR3 has 16 amino acids. Germline loops: CDR1 MNHNS, CDR2 SASEGT.

The chain employs TRBV28 and TRBJ1-4; possible D gene TRBD1, 5 bases. Trimming shortened V by 2 bases and J by 5 bases, and 12 bases separated the two germline ends. The CDR3 spans 15 residues. Germline lookup yields CDR1 MDHEN and CDR2 SYDVKM. CDR3 bases: TGTGCCAGCAGTTTAGAGGGGCTTCTCAATGAAAAACTGTTTTTT. Amino acids: CASSLEGLLNEKLFF.

In this sample, this clonotype turned up many times. J is TRBJ1-2 and V is TRBV10-3; no firm D call. V was clipped by 6 bases and J by 6 bases, with 14 bases between them. Germline V gene sequence: CDR1 ENHRY, CDR2 SYGVKD. The CDR3 spans 13 residues. CDR3 coding DNA: TGTGCCATCAGGGGGTCGTGGAGGGATGGCTACACCTTC. Protein product: CAIRGSWRDGYTF.

This clonotype appeared many times. This chain joins TRBV2 and TRBJ1-1; TRBD1 might be the D (5 bases). V shed 6 bases and J shed 11 bases, with 13 bases lying between them. This CDR3 comprises 11 residues. Germline assignment: CDR1 SNHLY and CDR2 FYNNEI. The CDR3 region has the DNA TGTGCCAGCAGGGTGGGAAAGGGGGCTTTCTTT. This encodes CASRVGKGAFF.

This clonotype was picked up a small number of times. The chain has TRBV12-3 or TRBV12-4 and TRBJ1-2; D ambiguous. V was trimmed by 2 bases and J by 2 bases, leaving 6 bases between them. This CDR3 has 13 residues. CDR3 sequence: CASSLNSNYGYTF. DNA of the CDR3: TGTGCCAGCAGTTTAAACAGCAACTATGGCTACACCTTC.

In the case of this clonotype: This could be a read error, since a much larger clone is one nucleotide away. The gene calls are TRBV6-7 and TRBJ2-7, with 14 bases aligning to TRBD2. TRBV6-7 is designated an ORF whose function remains uncertain. This CDR3 contains 16 residues. The CDR3 DNA sequence: TGTGTCAGCAGTCCCCGACTAGCGGGAGGGCCAGGGGAGCAGTACTTC. Its translation is CVSSPRLAGGPGEQYF.

This clonotype has at least ten counts. V is TRBV2 and J is TRBJ2-7; no reliable D call. Trimming left V 4 bases short and J 3 bases short, with 4 bases between. The CDR3 is 11 residues long. Germline values: CDR1 SNHLY, CDR2 FYNNEI. The CDR3: CASSASYEQYF. The CDR3 nucleotides are TGTGCCAGCAGTGCCAGCTACGAGCAGTACTTC. Full variable domain (missing parts from reference TRBV2 and TRBJ2-7): EPEVTQTPSHQVTQMGQEVILRCVPISNHLYFYWYRQILGQKVEFLVSFYNNEISEKSEIFDDQFSVERPDGSNFTLKIRSTKLEDSAMYFCASSASYEQYFGPGTRLTVT.

Many counts were recorded for this clonotype. The chain combines TRBV29-1 with TRBJ2-7; D gene ambiguous. Per germline, CDR1 SQVTM and CDR2 ANQGSEA. The ends were cut back, 2 bases at V and 2 bases at J, with 7 bases in the middle. The CDR3 covers 12 residues. The CDR3 sequence is CSVETPPYEQYF. For the CDR3, the DNA is TGCAGCGTTGAAACTCCTCCCTACGAGCAGTACTTC.

This clonotype was recorded a few times. The genes are TRBV30 and TRBJ1-1; D unclear. V was shortened by 1 base and J by 4 bases, with 4 bases between the two germline ends. The CDR3 loop spans 11 amino acids. The germline V gene encodes CDR1 GTSNPN and CDR2 SVGIG (reference sequence). The CDR3 loop reads CAWSAFTEAFF. DNA for the CDR3: TGTGCCTGGAGTGCTTTCACTGAAGCTTTCTTT.

This clonotype was observed at least ten times. V gene TRBV19 combines with J gene TRBJ2-7, with a weak D call TRBD2 (5 bases). The germline V gene has CDR1 LNHDA and CDR2 SQIVND (reference sequence). Trimming took off 1 base at V and 4 bases at J, with 11 bases between the two ends. This CDR3 is built from 14 residues. The CDR3 coding sequence is TGTGCCAGTAGTATAGGATCGGGGATTTACGAGCAGTACTTC. It specifies CASSIGSGIYEQYF.

The rearrangement uses TRBV7-3 and TRBJ2-1; 8 bases align to TRBD2. The trim removed 0 bases at V and 2 bases at J, leaving 6 bases unmatched. Looked up from germline, CDR1 is SGHTA and CDR2 is FQGTGA. The length of the CDR3 is 17 residues. This chain's CDR3 is CASSLTAGTSTYNEQFF. CDR3 DNA sequence: TGTGCCAGCAGCTTAACGGCGGGGACTAGTACCTACAATGAGCAGTTCTTC.

J is TRBJ2-7 and V is TRBV6-9; 11 bases agree with TRBD2. CDR1 MNHGY and CDR2 SVAAGI come from the germline V gene. J lost 7 bases, V lost 2 bases, and 7 bases had no gene match. This CDR3 has 15 amino acids. Written as DNA, the CDR3 is TGTGCCAGCAGTTATGGGACTAGCGGATCTGGTGAGCAGTACTTC. It encodes CASSYGTSGSGEQYF.

This clonotype showed up just a few times. The chain joins TRBV7-3 to TRBJ2-5, with 8 bases lining up with TRBD2. The CDR3 loop spans 15 amino acids. Germline CDR1 SGHTA, CDR2 FQGTGA. After removal of 3 bases from V and 4 bases from J, the junction contained 7 bases not matched to a gene. The CDR3, as DNA: TGTGCCAGCAGCTTGGGCGGGAGGTCACCAGAGACCCAGTACTTC. It translates to CASSLGGRSPETQYF. The full variable domain, completed using reference TRBV7-3 and TRBJ2-5, is GAGVSQTPSNKVTEKGKYVELRCDPISGHTALYWYRQSLGQGPEFLIYFQGTGAADDSGLPNDRFFAVRPEGSVSTLKIQRTERGDSAVYLCASSLGGRSPETQYFGPGTRLLVL.